This TCR beta chain was captured by sequencing in a study of blood T cell repertoires in COVID-19. Study in general: Some COVID-19 samples were acute and others convalescent; all came from the United States, Italy and Spain. Sources were T cells, B-cell-depleted T cells, or PBMCs; the material itself was cDNA or gDNA.

Methods used by the authors: Estimation of nucleated cell counts relied on the amplification of reference gene primers. Libraries were prepared by immunoSEQ multiplex PCR; TCRdb keeps only in-frame clonotypes and omits some of them. V and J calls and clone size are given by that table; D and trimming were obtained from the DNA. The sample contains 160,000 or so clones, around 81% of which appear only once. This CDR3 has 14 residues. V dropped 1 base and J dropped 6; count of bases not matched to a gene: 4. Germline lookup yields CDR1 SGDLS and CDR2 YYNGEE. The J gene is TRBJ2-1, the V gene TRBV9, with TRBD2 identical over 7 bases. Material for sequencing was peripheral blood. The receptor was derived from a man in his 70s who had recovered from COVID-19. The CDR3 is CASSVTGGPNEQFF. For the CDR3, the DNA is TGTGCCAGCAGCGTAACGGGAGGTCCCAATGAGCAGTTCTTC.